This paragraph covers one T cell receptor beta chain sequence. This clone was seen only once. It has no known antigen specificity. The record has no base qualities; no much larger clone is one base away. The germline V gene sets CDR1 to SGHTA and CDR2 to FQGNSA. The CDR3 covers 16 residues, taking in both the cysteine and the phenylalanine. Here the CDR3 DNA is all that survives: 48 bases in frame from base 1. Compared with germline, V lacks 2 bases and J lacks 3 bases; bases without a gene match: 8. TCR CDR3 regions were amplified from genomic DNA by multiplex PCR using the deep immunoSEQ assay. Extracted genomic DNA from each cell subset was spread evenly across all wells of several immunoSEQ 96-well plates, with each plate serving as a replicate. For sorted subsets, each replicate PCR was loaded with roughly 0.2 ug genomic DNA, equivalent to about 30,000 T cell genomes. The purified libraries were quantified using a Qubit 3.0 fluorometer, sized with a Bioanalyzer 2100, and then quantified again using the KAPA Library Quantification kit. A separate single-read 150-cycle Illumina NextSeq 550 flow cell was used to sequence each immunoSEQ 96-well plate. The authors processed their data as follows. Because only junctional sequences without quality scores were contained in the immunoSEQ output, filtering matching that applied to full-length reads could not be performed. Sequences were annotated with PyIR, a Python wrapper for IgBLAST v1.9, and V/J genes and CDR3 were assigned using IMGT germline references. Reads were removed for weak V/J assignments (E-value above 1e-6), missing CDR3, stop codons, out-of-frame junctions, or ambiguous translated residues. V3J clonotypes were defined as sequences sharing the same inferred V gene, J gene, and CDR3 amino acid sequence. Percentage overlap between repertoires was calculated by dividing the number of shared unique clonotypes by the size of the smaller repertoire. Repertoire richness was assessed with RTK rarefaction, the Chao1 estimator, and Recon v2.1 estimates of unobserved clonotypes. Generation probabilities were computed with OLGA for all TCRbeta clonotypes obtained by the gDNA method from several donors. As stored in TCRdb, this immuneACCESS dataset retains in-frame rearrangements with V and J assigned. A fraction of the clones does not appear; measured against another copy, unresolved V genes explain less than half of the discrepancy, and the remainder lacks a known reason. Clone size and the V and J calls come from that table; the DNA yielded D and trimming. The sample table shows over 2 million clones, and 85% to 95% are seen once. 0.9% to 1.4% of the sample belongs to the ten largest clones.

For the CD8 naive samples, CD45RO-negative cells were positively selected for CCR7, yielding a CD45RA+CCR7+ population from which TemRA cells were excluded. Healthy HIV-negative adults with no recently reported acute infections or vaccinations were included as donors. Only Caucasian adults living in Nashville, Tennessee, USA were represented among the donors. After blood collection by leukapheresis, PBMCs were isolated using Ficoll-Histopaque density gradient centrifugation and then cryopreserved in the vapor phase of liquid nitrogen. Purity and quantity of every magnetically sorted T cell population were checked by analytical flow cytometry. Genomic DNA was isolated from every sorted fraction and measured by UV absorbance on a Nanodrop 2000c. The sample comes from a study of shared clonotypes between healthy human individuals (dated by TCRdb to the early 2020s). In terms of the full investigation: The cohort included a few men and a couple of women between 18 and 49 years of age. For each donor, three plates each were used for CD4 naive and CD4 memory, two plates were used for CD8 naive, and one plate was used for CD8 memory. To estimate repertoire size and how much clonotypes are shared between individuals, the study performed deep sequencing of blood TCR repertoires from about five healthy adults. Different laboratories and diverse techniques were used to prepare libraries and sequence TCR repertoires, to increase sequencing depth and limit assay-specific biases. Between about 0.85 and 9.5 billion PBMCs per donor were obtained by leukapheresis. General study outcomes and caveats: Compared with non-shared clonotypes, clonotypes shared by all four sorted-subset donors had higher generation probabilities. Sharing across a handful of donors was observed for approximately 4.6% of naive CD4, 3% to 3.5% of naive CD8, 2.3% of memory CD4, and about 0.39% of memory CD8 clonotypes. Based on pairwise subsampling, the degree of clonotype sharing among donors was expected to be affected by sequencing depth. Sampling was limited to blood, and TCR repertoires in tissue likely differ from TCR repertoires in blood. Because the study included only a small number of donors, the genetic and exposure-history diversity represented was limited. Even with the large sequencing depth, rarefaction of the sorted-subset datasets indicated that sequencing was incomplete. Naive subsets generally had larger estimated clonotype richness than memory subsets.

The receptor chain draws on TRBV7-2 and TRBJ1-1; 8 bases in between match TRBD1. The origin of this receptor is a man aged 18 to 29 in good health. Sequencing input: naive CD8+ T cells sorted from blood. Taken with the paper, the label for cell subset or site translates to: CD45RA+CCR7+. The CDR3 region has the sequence CASSLPKTGEYTEAFF. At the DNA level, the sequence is TGTGCCAGCAGCTTACCAAAGACAGGGGAGTACACTGAAGCTTTCTTT. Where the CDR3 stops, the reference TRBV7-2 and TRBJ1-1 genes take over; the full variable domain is GAGVSQSPSNKVTEKGKDVELRCDPISGHTALYWYRQSLGQGLEFLIYFQGNSAPDKSGLPSDRFSAERTGGSVSTLTIQRTQQEDSAVYLCASSLPKTGEYTEAFFGQGTRLTVV.